The clone carrying this T cell receptor (beta chain) occurred many times. The antigen remains unidentified. This record belongs to a study of read filtering for tumor transcriptome and immune sequencing. Whole-study context: TCR-mapped reads were about 4 to 11 million with IR-seq versus about 75 to 1,400 with RNA-seq. Overall study findings and caveats: Around 82% of IR-seq clonotypes had a single read, yet these held around 3.3% of reads. IR-seq and RNA-seq agreed better without single-read clonotypes. The sorted CD138-negative fraction was a mixed bone marrow immune population, not purified T cells.

The library was built from 400 ng RNA with molecular barcoded adaptors for alpha/delta and beta/gamma chains. A single record per CDR3 protein comes from TCRdb applying MiXCR to the reads. The profile covers about 86,000 distinct CDR3 sequences, with roughly 12% appearing a single time and more than 12% taken by the ten largest. The CDR3 is 18 amino acids. Germline CDR1 SGDLS, CDR2 YYNGEE. Trimming cost V 0 bases and J 4 bases; bases outside gene matches: 12. This clonotype originated in a donor aged 40 or over with multiple myeloma. Sequenced material: a population of CD138-negative cells sorted from bone marrow. This chain uses TRBV9 with TRBJ2-2; 7 bases are shared with TRBD2. The CDR3 DNA reads TGTGCCAGCAGCGTAGCCCGGGCGGACGCTAGCGGCACCGGGGAGCTGTTTTTT. It encodes CASSVARADASGTGELFF.